The clone carrying this T cell receptor beta chain was seen many times. Researchers amplified the TCR beta CDR3 regions from RNA transcripts. Carried out on the TCR CDR3, a first-round RT-PCR used the HTBI primer set. TCRdb passed the multiplex PCR reads through MiXCR, listing each CDR3 protein once. The sample has roughly 250,000 distinct CDR3 sequences, 13% to 15% seen once. The data stem from a study of T cells in Graves' hyperthyroidism and ophthalmopathy. CDR1 is MNHEY and CDR2 is SMNVEV in the germline V gene (reference sequence). The CDR3 is 15 residues long. V lost 2 bases, J lost 7 bases, and 7 bases stayed unmatched. Diagnostic decisions used clinical symptoms, serum thyroxine and TRAb, thyroid ultrasound and orbital computed tomography. Fresh peripheral blood, around 11 ml of it, supplied the PBMCs.

The sequenced sample consisted of blood. The TCR was taken from a woman aged 35 to 49 with Graves' hyperthyroidism that later progressed to Graves' ophthalmopathy. V is TRBV27 and J is TRBJ2-2; 7 nucleotides match TRBD1. The chain's CDR3 is CASSLTIPGGGELFF. CDR3 nucleotide sequence: TGTGCCAGCAGTTTAACAATACCAGGGGGCGGGGAGCTGTTTTTT.